This TCR beta chain was obtained from a study of blood T cell repertoires in COVID-19 (dated by TCRdb to the early 2020s). A note on the overall study: Samples from collaborators originated in the United States, Italy and Spain and spanned both the acute and convalescent phases of COVID-19. The sample metadata nearly always contained a de-identified subject ID, COVID-19 status, age in years and sex. Subjects who had been exposed to COVID-19, were actively infected with it, or had recovered from it provided the deeply sampled blood TCRbeta repertoires that made up the dataset. The material from the prospective study consisted of cDNA or gDNA derived from T cells, B-cell-depleted T cells, or PBMCs. HLA class I and class II types, where available, came from metadata supplied by the sample provider rather than from assay-based typing. The samples were drawn from two sources: the first 160 participants of the ongoing ImmuneRACE study, and approximately 1,300 subjects contributed by 6 global collaborators. A freely available public database, intended as a resource for researchers studying the immune response to SARS-CoV-2, is where the repertoires were released. Findings and caveats that apply to the study as a whole: How much clinical and demographic metadata was included differed by source and by participant, and the metadata was provided uncurated.

Turning to this clone: What antigen it recognizes has not been identified. No much larger clone is present one base from it, and per-base qualities are unavailable.

TCRbeta CDR3 regions were amplified from genomic DNA using the immunoSEQ Assay, a bias-controlled multiplex PCR. From the authors' description of their analysis: Within the assay, amplification of reference gene primers was used to estimate how many nucleated cells each sample contained. To quantify the absolute abundance of each unique TCRbeta CDR3 rearrangement, sequence reads were collapsed and filtered. Productive Simpson clonality was computed per sample as the square root of Simpson's diversity index over productive rearrangements. What TCRdb holds here is the immuneACCESS table cut down to in-frame rearrangements. Part of the clones is not present; checked against another copy, under half of the missing clones reflect an unresolved V gene, and the others are unexplained. That table supplies the V and J calls and clone size; D and trimming were determined from the DNA. Recorded for this sample are 60,000 to 95,000 clones; roughly 86% of them occurred a single time. Roughly 7% of the sample comes from the top ten.

Each collaborating institution followed its own protocols to collect whole blood in K2EDTA tubes. For TCRbeta analysis, collaborators shipped samples as frozen whole blood, isolated PBMCs, or DNA extracted from either of those sample types. Sequenced sample: peripheral blood. The TCR comes from a woman aged 45-65 years with acute or convalescent COVID-19.

The CDR3 loop reads CASSIQGYTEAFF. DNA sequence: TGTGCCAGCAGTATTCAGGGGTACACTGAAGCTTTCTTT. This receptor chain uses TRBV27 and TRBJ1-1; the best D guess is TRBD1, with 6 bases matching. The CDR3 covers 13 residues, taking in both the cysteine and the phenylalanine. Of the read, only the CDR3 DNA is kept; its 39 bases are in frame from base 1. V is cut by 5 bases and J by 3 bases, and the space between the germline ends is 10 bases. As encoded in the germline V gene (reference sequence), CDR1 is MNHEY while CDR2 is SMNVEV.